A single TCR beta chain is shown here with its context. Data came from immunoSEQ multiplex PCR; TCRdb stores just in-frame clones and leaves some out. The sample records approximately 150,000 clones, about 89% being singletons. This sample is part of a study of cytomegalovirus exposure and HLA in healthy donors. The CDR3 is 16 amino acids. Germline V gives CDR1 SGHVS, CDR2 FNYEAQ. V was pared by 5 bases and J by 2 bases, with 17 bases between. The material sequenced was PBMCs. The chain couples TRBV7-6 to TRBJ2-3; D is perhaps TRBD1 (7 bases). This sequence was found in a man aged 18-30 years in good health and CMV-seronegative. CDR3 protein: CASSPQGGSFTDTQYF. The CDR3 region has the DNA TGTGCCAGCAGCCCTCAGGGGGGCTCCTTCACAGATACGCAGTATTTT.